The next 7 T cell receptor beta chains were all read from a single sample in a study of T cells in women clearing cervical HPV infection (dated by TCRdb to between 2018 and 2020). The library relied on the immunoSEQ multiplex PCR assay. The clones in this table, taken by TCRdb from immuneACCESS, are in-frame only. Not every clone is retained; where verified, under half of the shortfall comes from an unresolved V gene, and the cause of the rest is unknown. The table kept for this sample lists about 26,000 clones. Around 10% of the sample is in the top ten clones. Sequencing input: blood buffy coat. Receptor source: a woman between 18 and 69 years old with a cervical HPV16 infection that either progressed to CIN3+ or cleared (not recorded which).

A word on this clone: Sequencing ends 3 residues short of the CDR3 end; the germline J gene provides the rest. The chain carries TRBV5-1 and TRBJ2-3; 7 nucleotides line up with TRBD1. This CDR3 comprises 15 residues. Germline assignment: CDR1 SGHRS and CDR2 YFSETQ. The CDR3 loop is CASSLFSTGQETQYF. The part of the CDR3 DNA that was read is TGCGCCAGCAGCCTGTTTTCGACAGGGCAAGAGACG.

Details on this clone: The CDR3 end lies 3 residues beyond the end of the read and is filled in from the germline J gene. This chain links TRBV7-2 with TRBJ1-2, with D possibly matching TRBD1 (5 bases). Germline lookup yields CDR1 SGHTA and CDR2 FQGNSA. The CDR3 runs 15 residues. CDR3 amino acids: CASSAGLAVTYDYTF. The sequenced CDR3 bases are TGTGCCAGCAGCGCGGGACTAGCGGTAACCTACGAC. Together with reference TRBV7-2 and TRBJ1-2, the CDR3 gives the full variable domain: GAGVSQSPSNKVTEKGKDVELRCDPISGHTALYWYRQSLGQGLEFLIYFQGNSAPDKSGLPSDRFSAERTGGSVSTLTIQRTQQEDSAVYLCASSAGLAVTYDYTFGSGTRLTVV.

Worth noting for this clone: The read comes to an end 3 residues before the CDR3 does, leaving the germline J gene to fill in the end. The chain employs TRBV20-1 and TRBJ1-1, with D possibly matching TRBD1 (6 bases). The CDR3 contains 13 residues. The germline V gene has CDR1 DFQATT and CDR2 SNEGSKA (reference sequence). Trimming shortened V by 6 bases and J by 7 bases, and 18 bases separated the two germline ends. Incomplete CDR3 DNA: TGCAGTGCGCCGGTACAGGGACGGAATGAA. Translation gives CSAPVQGRNE. The whole CDR3 protein reads CSAPVQGRNEAFF.

With respect to this clone: Read coverage stops 3 residues before the CDR3 terminus; the germline J gene supplies the remainder. The chain joins TRBV11-1 to TRBJ2-2, with unresolved D. V lost 1 base to trimming and J lost 2 bases, with 5 bases between them. CDR3 length: 14 residues. In germline, CDR1 is SGHAT, CDR2 FQDESV (reference sequence). The CDR3 is CASSLVRNTGELFF. The DNA read from the CDR3 is TGTGCCAGCAGCTTAGTCAGAAACACCGGGGAG.

A word on this clone: The CDR3 end lies 3 residues beyond the end of the read and is filled in from the germline J gene. The same CDR3 can be traced to other DNA sequences in this sample. The chain is built from TRBV20-1 and TRBJ2-3; 8 bases agree with TRBD2. V lost 6 bases, J lost 2 bases, and 13 bases stayed unmatched. CDR1 and CDR2 (germline): DFQATT, SNEGSKA (reference sequence). This CDR3 contains 16 residues. The covered CDR3 bases are TGCAGTGCGAGGGGCGGGACTAGGGGTCACACAGATACG. This sequence encodes CSARGGTRGHTDT. From start to end, the CDR3 is CSARGGTRGHTDTQYF.

Notes on this clone: The CDR3 is cut off 3 residues early in the read; its end comes from the germline J gene. The chain links TRBV29-1 to TRBJ2-7, with a possible D match to TRBD1 (6 bases). The CDR3 has 12 residues. The germline V gene encodes CDR1 SQVTM and CDR2 ANQGSEA. V lost 8 bases to trimming and J lost 6 bases, with 17 bases between them. CDR3 loop: CSQTTGFGEQYF. The sequenced CDR3 bases are TGCAGCCAAACCACAGGGTTCGGCGAG.

With respect to this clone: The CDR3 end lies 3 residues beyond the end of the read and is filled in from the germline J gene. The V gene is TRBV6-2 or TRBV6-3, the J gene TRBJ2-3; D is possibly TRBD2 (5 bases). The CDR3 totals 17 residues. The germline V gene has CDR1 MNHEY and CDR2 SVGEGT. The CDR3 is CASSYTLVGRHNQPQYF. The CDR3 bases that were read are TGTGCCAGCAGTTACACACTAGTAGGGAGACACAATCAGCCG.